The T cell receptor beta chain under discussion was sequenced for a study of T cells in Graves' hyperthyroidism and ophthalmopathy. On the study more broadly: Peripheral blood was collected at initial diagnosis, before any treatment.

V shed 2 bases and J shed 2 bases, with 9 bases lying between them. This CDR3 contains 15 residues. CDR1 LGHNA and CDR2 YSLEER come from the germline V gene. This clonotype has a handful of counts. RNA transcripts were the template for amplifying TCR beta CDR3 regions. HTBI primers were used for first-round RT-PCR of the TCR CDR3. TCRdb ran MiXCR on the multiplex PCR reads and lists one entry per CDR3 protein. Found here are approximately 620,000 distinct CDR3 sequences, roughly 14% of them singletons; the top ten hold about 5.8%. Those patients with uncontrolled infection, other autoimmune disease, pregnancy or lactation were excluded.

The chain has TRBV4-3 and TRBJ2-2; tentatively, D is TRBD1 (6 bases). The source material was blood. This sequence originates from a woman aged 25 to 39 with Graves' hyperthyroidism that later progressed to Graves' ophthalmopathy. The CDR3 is CASSQTGKNTGELFF. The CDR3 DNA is TGCGCCAGCAGCCAAACAGGGAAAAACACCGGGGAGCTGTTTTTT.